This T cell receptor beta chain was recovered during a study of tumor-infiltrating lymphocytes in localized non-small cell lung cancer. Overall study context: The cohort mixed smokers and never-smokers, several histologies, and some post-neoadjuvant-chemotherapy samples.

Data came from immunoSEQ multiplex PCR; TCRdb stores just in-frame clones and leaves some out. The table has about 24,000 clones, roughly three fifths seen once. The sample holds one count of this clone. The target antigen is unknown. Study results and caveats: Compared with uninvolved lung, tumors showed higher T cell infiltration by TCRbeta sequencing.

Germline V gene data show CDR1 as SGHTA and CDR2 as FQGNSA. V lost 5 bases and J lost 1; bases outside the gene matches: 4. CDR3 length: 15 residues. The sequence derives from a human donor with non-small cell lung cancer. The chain couples TRBV7-2 to TRBJ2-2; 7 bases agree with TRBD1. Sequencing input: lung tumor tissue. CDR3 in DNA: TGTGCCAGCAGCGGTCGGACAGGGAACACCGGGGAGCTGTTTTTT. Protein: CASSGRTGNTGELFF.